This T cell receptor beta chain was recovered during a study of siplizumab effects on memory and regulatory T cells. The CDR3 has 15 residues. Germline V gives CDR1 MNHNS, CDR2 SASEGT. V shed 5 bases and J 7 bases; nucleotides not matched to a gene: 11. Profiling relied on immunoSEQ multiplex PCR, and the TCRdb table lists in-frame clones only, not all of them. The sample gives more than 85,000 clones, 90% to 95% of which show up once; approximately 0.71% is in the top ten. Sequenced input: Tregs sorted from blood. The rearrangement links TRBV6-1 to TRBJ2-5, with 9 bases identical to TRBD1. The sequence came from a human donor in good health. The CDR3 nucleotides are TGTGCCAGCAGTCCTGGACAGGGGATTCTCGGGACCCAGTACTTC. It is translated as CASSPGQGILGTQYF.